One sample yielded the 19 T cell receptor beta chains listed below, sequenced in a study of beta chain features in type 1 diabetes. All of the isolated RNA was reverse transcribed, so expressed TCRB transcripts were sequenced. Clones were sequenced by immunoSEQ multiplex PCR, and TCRdb holds only the in-frame ones, with some missing. The data show about 220,000 clones, about a tenth seen once. Material for sequencing was central memory CD4+ T cells from blood. The receptors come from a man between 18 and 35 years old in good health.

This clone was detected only a few times. The chain couples TRBV7-9 to TRBJ1-4; tentatively, D is TRBD1 (5 bases). This CDR3 has 17 amino acids. V was pared by 0 bases and J by 6 bases, with 17 bases between. The germline V gene encodes CDR1 SEHNR and CDR2 FQNEAQ (reference sequence). CDR3 region: CASSLAEGGRAHEKLFF. DNA for the CDR3: TGTGCCAGCAGCTTAGCGGAGGGTGGCAGGGCGCATGAAAAACTGTTTTTT.

The chain combines TRBV7-7 with TRBJ2-3; maybe TRBD1 (6 bases). Trimming shortened V by 5 bases and J by 4 bases, and 13 bases separated the two germline ends. The germline V gene has CDR1 SSHAT and CDR2 FNYEAQ (reference sequence). The CDR3 spans 14 residues. The CDR3, as DNA: TGTGCCAGCAGCAACGGACAGTTTTCAGATACGCAGTATTTT. Translated: CASSNGQFSDTQYF.

This clone showed up just a few times. Within the sample, other DNA sequences also encode this same CDR3. The chain uses TRBV5-1 and TRBJ1-4, with TRBD1 as a possible D gene (5 bases). Per germline, CDR1 SGHRS and CDR2 YFSETQ. This CDR3 has 16 amino acids. Trimming cost V 3 bases and J 2 bases, with 14 bases left between them. CDR3 residues: CASSWGPAGTNEKLFF. CDR3 sequence (DNA): TGCGCCAGCAGCTGGGGCCCGGCAGGTACTAATGAAAAACTGTTTTTT.

The chain employs TRBV6-5 and TRBJ2-7, with D tentatively TRBD2 (6 bases). CDR1 is MNHEY, CDR2 SVGAGI, per germline. V was clipped by 7 bases and J by 2 bases, with 12 bases between them. The CDR3 is 13 residues long. The CDR3 protein is CASMGTPTYEQYF. DNA for the CDR3: TGTGCCAGCATGGGGACTCCCACCTACGAGCAGTACTTC.

This clone turned up a few times. This chain connects TRBV4-2 to TRBJ2-7, with D tentatively TRBD1 or TRBD2 (5 bases each). V gave up 4 bases and J gave up 3 bases, with 16 bases separating them. This CDR3 is built from 15 residues. The V gene's germline CDR1 is LGHNA and CDR2 YNFKEQ. The CDR3 nucleotides read TGTGCCAGCAGCCTCGGAGGAACAGGAGGCTACGAGCAGTACTTC. Its protein product is CASSLGGTGGYEQYF.

This clone was detected a few times. This chain uses TRBV27 with TRBJ2-7; 9 nucleotides align to TRBD1. V dropped 6 bases and J dropped 1; count of bases not matched to a gene: 13. Per germline, CDR1 MNHEY and CDR2 SMNVEV (reference sequence). The CDR3 extends over 17 amino acids. The CDR3 DNA reads as TGTGCCAGCAGCATAGTTTCCGGGACAGGGAATTCCTACGAGCAGTACTTC. Its translation: CASSIVSGTGNSYEQYF.

This clone was found a few times. The chain is built from TRBV6-1 and TRBJ2-7; D remains unclear. This CDR3 contains 11 residues. With 7 bases removed from V and 3 bases from J, the gap between germline ends came to 7 bases. From germline, CDR1 is MNHNS and CDR2 SASEGT. The CDR3 is CASTSRYEQYF. The CDR3 region has the DNA TGTGCCAGCACCTCACGCTACGAGCAGTACTTC.

The chain links TRBV7-3 to TRBJ2-1; 8 bases agree with TRBD2. This CDR3 spans 16 amino acids. Germline V gene lookup returns CDR1 SGHTA and CDR2 FQGTGA. V gave up 1 base and J gave up 5 bases; unmatched junction bases: 7. CDR3 residues: CASSLNGGRLNNEQFF. The CDR3 DNA reads TGTGCCAGCAGCTTAAATGGCGGGAGGCTTAACAATGAGCAGTTCTTC.

This clone has just a few counts. The chain recombines TRBV5-4 with TRBJ2-7; tentatively, D is TRBD1 or TRBD2 (5 bases each). V shed 5 bases and J shed 3 bases, with 15 bases lying between them. Looked up from germline, CDR1 is SGHNT and CDR2 is YYREEE (reference sequence). CDR3 length equals 14 residues. The CDR3 nucleotides are TGTGCCAGCAGTACCGGGACCAAGATCTACGAGCAGTACTTC. This sequence encodes CASSTGTKIYEQYF.

CDR3 loop: CAINTDKTHNEQFF. CDR3 sequence (DNA): TGTGCCATCAACACTGACAAGACCCACAATGAGCAGTTCTTC. The chain recombines TRBV10-3 with TRBJ2-1; D remains unclear. The CDR3 loop spans 14 amino acids. V was shortened by 7 bases and J by 5 bases, with 15 bases between the two germline ends. Germline V gene sequence: CDR1 ENHRY, CDR2 SYGVKD.

The genes are TRBV6-5 and TRBJ1-4; no definite D call. CDR3 length equals 12 residues. The germline gives CDR1 MNHEY, CDR2 SVGAGI. Deletions cut 5 bases from V and 8 bases from J, with 9 bases between. CDR3 DNA: TGTGCCAGCAGTGTGGAATCCGAAAAACTGTTTTTT. Amino acids: CASSVESEKLFF.

The gene calls are TRBV5-4 and TRBJ2-1; 7 bases are a match to TRBD2. CDR1 is SGHNT, CDR2 YYREEE, per germline (reference sequence). This CDR3 region has 15 residues. Unmatched junction bases numbered 5, after V lost 5 bases and J lost 0 bases. DNA for the CDR3: TGTGCCAGCAGGACTAGCACAGACTCCTACAATGAGCAGTTCTTC. It is translated as CASRTSTDSYNEQFF.

The chain is built from TRBV28 and TRBJ1-2, with unresolved D. The CDR3 is made up of 12 amino acids. Germline lookup yields CDR1 MDHEN and CDR2 SYDVKM. Trimming left V 4 bases short and J 4 bases short, with 7 bases between. This CDR3 reads CASSSGIYGYTF. The DNA of the CDR3 is TGTGCCAGCAGTTCTGGCATCTATGGCTACACCTTC.

This clone appeared many times. This rearrangement joins TRBV7-8 to TRBJ2-3; 8 bases agree with TRBD2. The ends lost 5 bases at V and 1 base at J; junction bases unmatched: 2. Per the germline V gene, CDR1 is SGHVS and CDR2 is FQNEAQ. The CDR3 has 14 amino acids. CDR3: CASSVTSGTDTQYF. CDR3 DNA: TGTGCCAGCAGCGTGACTAGCGGCACAGATACGCAGTATTTT. The full variable domain, with the rest looked up from reference TRBV7-8 and TRBJ2-3, is GAGVSQSPRYKVAKRGQDVALRCDPISGHVSLFWYQQALGQGPEFLTYFQNEAQLDKSGLPSDRFFAERPEGSVSTLKIQRTQQEDSAVYLCASSVTSGTDTQYFGPGTRLTVL.

This clone came up a few times. The chain combines TRBV9 with TRBJ2-7; D may be TRBD2 (5 bases). CDR3 length equals 14 residues. V gave up 0 bases and J gave up 0 bases, with 7 bases separating them. Germline assignment: CDR1 SGDLS and CDR2 YYNGEE. In DNA, the CDR3 is TGTGCCAGCAGCGTAGCGGGGTACTCCTACGAGCAGTACTTC. Translation: CASSVAGYSYEQYF.

The chain is built from TRBV29-1 and TRBJ2-1; maybe TRBD2 (7 bases). Germline V lookup: CDR1 SQVTM, CDR2 ANQGSEA. The ends were cut back, 8 bases at V and 6 bases at J, with 26 bases in the middle. The CDR3 is made up of 16 amino acids. CDR3 residues: CSTKAAGFAGANEQFF. Here the CDR3 DNA reads TGCAGCACCAAAGCGGCGGGCTTCGCGGGGGCCAATGAGCAGTTCTTC.

This rearrangement joins TRBV7-8 to TRBJ2-7; no firm D call. CDR1 and CDR2 (germline): SGHVS, FQNEAQ. CDR3 length: 12 residues. Trimming removed 2 bases from V and 7 bases from J, with 9 bases in between. The CDR3 DNA reads as TGTGCCAGCAGCTTACCCCGTAGGGAGCAGTACTTC. Translated: CASSLPRREQYF.

This clone was detected only a few times. V gene TRBV5-4 combines with J gene TRBJ2-7, with TRBD1 matching 7 bases. Trimming cost V 0 bases and J 4 bases; bases outside gene matches: 7. The CDR3 consists of 15 residues. The germline CDR1 and CDR2 sequences are SGHNT and YYREEE (reference sequence). CDR3 region: CASSLGPGQYYEQYF. CDR3 nucleotides: TGTGCCAGCAGCTTGGGACCGGGACAGTATTACGAGCAGTACTTC.

The J gene is TRBJ2-2, the V gene TRBV5-4, with 9 positions matching TRBD1. The J segment lost 4 bases and the V segment lost 4 bases, leaving 2 bases of the junction unmatched. The CDR3 totals 14 residues. Germline V lookup: CDR1 SGHNT, CDR2 YYREEE (reference sequence). The CDR3 DNA follows: TGTGCCAGCAGCCAGGGACAGGGCACCGGGGAGCTGTTTTTT. Protein product: CASSQGQGTGELFF.